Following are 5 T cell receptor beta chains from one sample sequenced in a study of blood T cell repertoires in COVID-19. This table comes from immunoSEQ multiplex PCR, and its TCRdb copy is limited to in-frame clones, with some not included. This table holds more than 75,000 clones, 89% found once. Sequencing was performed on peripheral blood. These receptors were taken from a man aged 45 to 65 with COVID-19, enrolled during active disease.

CDR3 bases: TGTGCCAGCAGTCGAGGGGAGACCCAGTACTTC. Translated, it gives CASSRGETQYF. V and J are TRBV7-3 and TRBJ2-5; D perhaps matches TRBD2 (5 bases). The CDR3 has 11 residues. The germline V and J ends were trimmed by 6 bases and 5 bases, with 7 bases remaining between them. The germline gives CDR1 SGHTA, CDR2 FQGTGA.

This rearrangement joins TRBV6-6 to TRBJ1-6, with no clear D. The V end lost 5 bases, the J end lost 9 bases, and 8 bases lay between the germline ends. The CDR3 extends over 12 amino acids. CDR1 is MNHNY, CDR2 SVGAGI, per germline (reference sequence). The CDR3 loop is CASSDGSSPLHF. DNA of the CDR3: TGTGCCAGCAGTGACGGGAGTTCACCCCTCCACTTT.

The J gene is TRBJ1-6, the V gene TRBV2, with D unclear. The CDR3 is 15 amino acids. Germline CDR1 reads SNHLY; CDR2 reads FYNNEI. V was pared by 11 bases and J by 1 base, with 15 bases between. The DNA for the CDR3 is TGTGCCGGAAGCGGGTCTAGGTCCTATAATTCACCCCTCCACTTT. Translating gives CAGSGSRSYNSPLHF.

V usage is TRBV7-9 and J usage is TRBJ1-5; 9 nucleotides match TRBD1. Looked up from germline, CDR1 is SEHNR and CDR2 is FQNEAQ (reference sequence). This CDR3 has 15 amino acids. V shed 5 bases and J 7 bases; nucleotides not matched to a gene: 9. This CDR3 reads CASSQGQGREQPQHF. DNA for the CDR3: TGTGCCAGCAGCCAGGGACAGGGAAGAGAGCAGCCCCAGCATTTT.

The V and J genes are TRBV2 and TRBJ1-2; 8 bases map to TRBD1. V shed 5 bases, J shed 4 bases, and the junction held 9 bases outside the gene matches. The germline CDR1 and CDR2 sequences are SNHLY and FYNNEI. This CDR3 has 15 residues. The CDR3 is CASSTNRGIGYGYTF. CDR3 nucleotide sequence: TGTGCCAGCAGTACTAACAGGGGGATAGGCTATGGCTACACCTTC.